This note documents a single T cell receptor (beta chain) sequence. This sample was taken from a study of blood T cell repertoires in COVID-19. Study overall: The United States, Italy and Spain were the sources of the acute and convalescent COVID-19 samples. PBMCs, B-cell-depleted T cells, or T cells were the source of the cDNA or gDNA that made up the material.

J was trimmed by 1 base and V by 5 bases; bases with no gene match: 25. The CDR3 totals 21 residues. Germline V gene sequence: CDR1 MNHEY, CDR2 SVGEGT. In the original workflow: It was from reference gene primer amplification that nucleated cell counts were estimated. Data came from immunoSEQ multiplex PCR; TCRdb stores just in-frame clones and leaves some out. V, J and clone size were drawn from that table, and D and trimming were deduced from the DNA. The table lists 200,000 or so clones, 70% to 85% of them singletons. The TCR sequence derives from a man aged 40-50 years who had recovered from COVID-19. Source material: peripheral blood. The chain has TRBV6-2 or TRBV6-3 and TRBJ1-1; the match to TRBD1 covers 7 bases. CDR3 loop: CASSAASWGYRGRNKNTEAFF. The CDR3 DNA is TGTGCCAGCAGTGCTGCATCTTGGGGTTACAGGGGACGCAACAAGAACACTGAAGCTTTCTTT.